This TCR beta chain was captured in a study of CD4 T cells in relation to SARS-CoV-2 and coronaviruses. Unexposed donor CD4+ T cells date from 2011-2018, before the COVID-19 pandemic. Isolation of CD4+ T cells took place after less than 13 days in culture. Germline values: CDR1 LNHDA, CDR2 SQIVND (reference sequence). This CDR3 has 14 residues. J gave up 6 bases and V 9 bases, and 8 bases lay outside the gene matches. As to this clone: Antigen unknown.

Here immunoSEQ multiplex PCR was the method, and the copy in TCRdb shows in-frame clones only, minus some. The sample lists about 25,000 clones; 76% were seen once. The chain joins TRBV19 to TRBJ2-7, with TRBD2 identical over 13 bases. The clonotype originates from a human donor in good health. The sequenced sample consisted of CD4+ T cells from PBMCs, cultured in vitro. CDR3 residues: CASGGLAGVGEQYF. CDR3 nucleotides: TGTGCCAGCGGTGGACTAGCGGGAGTAGGCGAGCAGTACTTC.